This TCR beta chain derives from a study of T cells after yellow fever vaccination. Turning to the study itself: The SMART-Seq v4 Ultra Low Input method served to prepare the low-cell-number fractions.

Whole-study results and caveats: Post-booster reappearance was seen for most primary-vaccination clones (roughly 96% CD4, roughly 91% CD8).

TCRdb processed the 5' RACE reads anew with MiXCR; each CDR3 protein has one entry. The repertoire consists of about 300,000 distinct CDR3 sequences, with around 3.9% occurring once and the leading ten covering 20% to 30%. This clonotype was observed a few times. Its antigen is not identified. Germline V gene data show CDR1 as GTSNPN and CDR2 as SVGIG (reference sequence). The V end was cut by 8 bases, the J end by 3 bases, with 11 bases between. The CDR3 loop spans 11 amino acids. Sequencing was performed on PBMCs, taken 5 days after the yellow fever booster vaccination. This receptor was obtained from a man aged 18 to 35 who received the YFV17D yellow fever vaccine. The chain uses TRBV30 and TRBJ2-7; TRBD2 might be the D (5 bases). This chain's CDR3 is CALGEGYEQYF. DNA for the CDR3: TGTGCCCTGGGCGAGGGCTACGAGCAGTACTTC.